These 17 T cell receptor beta chains originate from one sample sequenced in a study of cytomegalovirus exposure and HLA in healthy donors. PCR used 60 Vbeta primers and 13 Jbeta primers. Sequencing used immunoSEQ multiplex PCR; TCRdb keeps in-frame clones, though not all of them. This sample has approximately 130,000 clones, with approximately 72% found just once. The sample comprised PBMCs. All receptors derive from a woman aged 45-65 years in good health and CMV-seropositive.

This chain links TRBV5-4 with TRBJ2-3; D may be TRBD1 (6 bases). Germline assignment: CDR1 SGHNT and CDR2 YYREEE (reference sequence). CDR3 length: 14 amino acids. Deletions cut 0 bases from V and 7 bases from J, with 12 bases between. The CDR3 bases are TGTGCCAGCAGCTTGGTTCAGGGGAAGTATACGCAGTATTTT. Protein sequence: CASSLVQGKYTQYF.

The gene calls are TRBV4-3 and TRBJ2-6; 8 positions agree with TRBD1. Germline V gene sequence: CDR1 LGHNA, CDR2 YSLEER. This CDR3 spans 17 amino acids. V was pared by 3 bases and J by 2 bases, with 6 bases of the junction left unmatched. The chain's CDR3 is CASSHETGAAGANVLTF. As DNA, the CDR3 is TGCGCCAGCAGCCACGAGACAGGGGCGGCTGGGGCCAACGTCCTGACTTTC.

The gene calls are TRBV29-1 and TRBJ1-2, with TRBD1 matching 10 bases. The CDR3 extends over 14 amino acids. Germline trimming cut 2 bases from V and 4 bases from J; bases unmatched to any gene: 4. Germline-derived CDR1 and CDR2 are SQVTM and ANQGSEA. The CDR3 is CSVELRTGGYGYTF. CDR3 nucleotides: TGCAGCGTTGAATTAAGGACAGGGGGCTATGGCTACACCTTC.

The chain's CDR3 is CASSPDRDLKGQYF. Here the CDR3 DNA reads TGTGCCAGCAGCCCTGACAGGGATCTGAAGGGGCAGTACTTC. The V gene is TRBV11-3, the J gene TRBJ2-7; 7 bases fit TRBD1. Trimming took 5 bases from V and 9 from J; bases not matched to a gene: 13. Germline V gene sequence: CDR1 SGHNT, CDR2 YENEEA. CDR3 length: 14 amino acids. Drawing the rest from reference TRBV11-3 and TRBJ2-7, the complete variable domain is EAGVVQSPRYKIIEKKQPVAFWCNPISGHNTLYWYLQNLGQGPELLIRYENEEAVDDSQLPKDRFSAERLKGVDSTLKIQPAELGDSAVYLCASSPDRDLKGQYFGPGTRLTVT.

The gene calls are TRBV7-7 and TRBJ2-5; possibly TRBD2 for D (5 bases). The length of the CDR3 is 11 residues. Germline CDR1 is SSHAT and CDR2 is FNYEAQ (reference sequence). CDR3 amino acids: CATGNGETQYF. CDR3 DNA sequence: TGTGCTACCGGGAACGGGGAGACCCAGTACTTC.

The chain joins TRBV18 to TRBJ1-2, with D maybe TRBD1 (5 bases). Germline V gene sequence: CDR1 KGHSH, CDR2 LQKENI. Trimming cost V 0 bases and J 8 bases, with 13 bases left between them. This CDR3 has 14 amino acids. The CDR3 nucleotides read TGTGCCAGCTCACCACCGTCGGGGGTGAGAGGCTACACCTTC. Translating gives CASSPPSGVRGYTF.

This chain connects TRBV5-1 to TRBJ2-7; 9 bases fit TRBD1. The junction had 12 bases not matched to a gene; V was cut back by 0 bases and J by 5 bases. This CDR3 has 17 residues. In germline, CDR1 is SGHRS, CDR2 YFSETQ. In nucleotides, the CDR3 is TGCGCCAGCAGCTTGGTGCCCCCGGGACAGGGCGGCAACGAGCAGTACTTC. It is translated as CASSLVPPGQGGNEQYF.

This clone showed up just a few times. The chain has TRBV7-2 and TRBJ2-7; 8 bases fit TRBD1. Germline-derived CDR1 and CDR2 are SGHTA and FQGNSA. The CDR3 loop spans 15 amino acids. The J segment lost 4 bases and the V segment lost 1 base, leaving 6 bases of the junction unmatched. CDR3 amino acids: CASSLGTGPLYEQYF. CDR3 bases: TGTGCCAGCAGCTTAGGGACAGGGCCACTTTACGAGCAGTACTTC.

V and J are TRBV4-2 and TRBJ2-6; TRBD1 agrees at 7 bases. The CDR3 runs 17 residues. The J segment lost 4 bases and the V segment lost 8 bases, leaving 14 bases of the junction unmatched. Per the germline V gene, CDR1 is LGHNA and CDR2 is YNFKEQ. The DNA of the CDR3 is TGTGCCAGCCTGCAAGGCCCAGACAGGGCCGGGGCCAACGTCCTGACTTTC. Translated, it gives CASLQGPDRAGANVLTF.

This clone has only a few counts. The chain uses TRBV7-9 and TRBJ2-7, with 9 bases aligning to TRBD1. Unmatched junction bases numbered 2, after V lost 2 bases and J lost 0 bases. Germline assignment: CDR1 SEHNR and CDR2 FQNEAQ (reference sequence). The CDR3 contains 15 residues. For the CDR3, the DNA is TGTGCCAGCAGCTTAAGGGACAGGGTCTCCTACGAGCAGTACTTC. This sequence encodes CASSLRDRVSYEQYF.

The chain is built from TRBV7-2 and TRBJ2-7; perhaps TRBD1 as D (6 bases). Germline CDR1 is SGHTA and CDR2 is FQGNSA. V lost 5 bases to trimming and J lost 1 base, with 12 bases between them. CDR3 length: 14 amino acids. CDR3 bases: TGTGCCAGCAGCCCTCAGGGGCAATCCTACGAGCAGTACTTC. It codes for CASSPQGQSYEQYF.

The CDR3 region has the DNA TGTGCCAGTAGTATGTTTCAGGGGAACACTGAAGCTTTCTTT. It specifies CASSMFQGNTEAFF. J is TRBJ1-1 and V is TRBV19; D may be TRBD1 (5 bases). The V and J ends lost 3 bases and 1 base respectively, with 9 bases between them. The CDR3 extends over 14 amino acids. The germline gives CDR1 LNHDA, CDR2 SQIVND (reference sequence).

The genes are TRBV20-1 and TRBJ1-5; the D is unclear. Germline V lookup: CDR1 DFQATT, CDR2 SNEGSKA (reference sequence). This CDR3 is 11 amino acids long. V lost 6 bases, J lost 14 bases, and 17 bases lay in between. The chain's CDR3 is CSAQARRGKHF. The CDR3 coding sequence is TGCAGTGCCCAGGCGAGGCGCGGGAAGCATTTT.

The V and J genes are TRBV18 and TRBJ2-1, with 7 bases matching TRBD1. The germline gives CDR1 KGHSH, CDR2 LQKENI. The ends lost 2 bases at V and 3 bases at J; junction bases unmatched: 1. This CDR3 is 14 amino acids long. The CDR3 sequence is CASSPGTDYNEQFF. CDR3 sequence (DNA): TGTGCCAGCTCACCAGGGACAGACTACAATGAGCAGTTCTTC.

This chain uses TRBV6-6 with TRBJ2-7, with 7 bases fitting TRBD2. V lost 5 bases and J lost 6; bases outside the gene matches: 10. This CDR3 comprises 14 residues. Germline CDR1 reads MNHNY; CDR2 reads SVGAGI (reference sequence). CDR3 region: CASSGGSGVGEQYF. CDR3 coding DNA: TGTGCCAGCAGTGGGGGGAGCGGGGTCGGCGAGCAGTACTTC.

V is TRBV14 and J is TRBJ2-1; TRBD2 agrees at 11 bases. Trimming took 1 base from V and 7 from J; bases not matched to a gene: 3. This CDR3 comprises 15 residues. Germline V gene data show CDR1 as SGHDN and CDR2 as FVKESK. DNA of the CDR3: TGTGCCAGCAGCCAAGTGTCTAGCGGGAGGAATGAGCAGTTCTTC. Translating it yields CASSQVSSGRNEQFF.

The gene calls are TRBV18 and TRBJ1-2; possibly TRBD1 for D (5 bases). The CDR3 is 14 amino acids. Germline-derived CDR1 and CDR2 are KGHSH and LQKENI. V dropped 2 bases and J dropped 8 bases, with 15 bases sitting between them. The CDR3 coding sequence is TGTGCCAGCTCACCAGACGGCAAGGGGCGCGGCTACACCTTC. This encodes CASSPDGKGRGYTF.